The clone carrying this TCR beta chain appeared a few times. Its antigen is unknown. The sample belongs to a study of early T cells in non-severe SARS-CoV-2 infection. Overall study context: With bulk RNA from unsorted whole blood as input, sequencing yielded unpaired chains. Study conclusions and caveats: Matching results from VDJdb favored anti-spike CD8 responses, leaving private and CD4 specificities undetected.

In the library, individual cDNA molecules carried attached unique molecular identifiers. TCRdb processed the 5' RACE reads anew with MiXCR; each CDR3 protein has one entry. The table lists 80,000 or so distinct CDR3 sequences, approximately 10% of them singletons, with approximately 12% in the top ten. Trimming removed 4 bases from V and 1 base from J; junction bases left unmatched: 6. This CDR3 contains 15 residues. The germline CDR1 and CDR2 sequences are SGHNT and YYREEE (reference sequence). The genes are TRBV5-4 and TRBJ2-5; the match to TRBD2 covers 8 bases. This material consisted of whole blood, taken at baseline. The clonotype was recovered from an adult who was a healthcare worker with PCR-confirmed SARS-CoV-2 infection or an uninfected control (not recorded which). The CDR3 is CASSPRGGSQETQYF. The CDR3 nucleotides read TGTGCCAGCAGCCCCCGGGGGGGCTCCCAAGAGACCCAGTACTTC.